These T cell receptor beta chains were read from a single sample in a study of human T cells and chemical hapten exposure. TCRdb recomputed calls from the RACE reads with MiXCR, one row per CDR3 protein. In the table there are more than 60,000 distinct CDR3 sequences, 10% of which are singletons. Sample: whole blood, taken in connection with sensitization to the hapten diphenylcyclopropenone (DPC). The source of these receptors is a woman aged 50 to 60 with alopecia areata. Some clones in this sample may be carry-over from other donors' samples. Each CDR3 is given with its conserved first and last residue. The order of the fields is D gene, V gene, CDR3 protein. The D gene is left open where the match is weak.

>TRBD2|TRBV5-1
CASSPGTSGPYEQYF
>-|TRBV5-1
CASSFSAFGNQETQYF
>TRBD2|TRBV5-1
CASSPGTSGRVTDTQYF
>TRBD2|TRBV10-3
CAITASGSPNEQFF
>TRBD2|TRBV7-3
CASSAGLAGSYNEQFF
>TRBD1|TRBV6-5
CASSLSPGQGFGEQYF
>-|TRBV7-3
CASSLGRGPPLVGELFF
>-|TRBV19
CASSKGHDEKLFF
>-|TRBV7-6
CASSLGAAGSYEQYF
>-|TRBV29-1
CSVEGPDTQYF
>TRBD2|TRBV6-5
CASSSRPGGSGRSRGRTDTQYF
>-|TRBV11-1
CASSLVPAWRDTQYF
>TRBD2|TRBV5-1
CASSVRVAGDNEQFF
>TRBD2|TRBV29-1
CSVPSGSSYEQYF
>-|TRBV5-1
CASSLAGSQETQYF
>-|TRBV20-1
CRPGGAGDTEAFF
>TRBD2|TRBV29-1
CSVEEPSGWSSYEQYF
>TRBD1|TRBV20-1
CSARGPRQGGTEAFF
>TRBD1|TRBV6-6
CASSYSLGQGFQPQHF
>-|TRBV7-8
CASSPYGHTSTDTQYF
>-|TRBV4-1
CASSQLDLLSYNEQFF
>TRBD2|TRBV5-4
CASSLEGLAGVTGELFF
>TRBD1|TRBV29-1
CSAWTGPETQYF
>-|TRBV19
CATSGLGYNEQFF
>TRBD1|TRBV20-1
CSARDRDRGMFKLFF
>-|TRBV18
CASSYGSFPPYEQYF
>-|TRBV5-1
CASSWREANTEAFF